The present entry profiles one TCR beta chain with its context. Its antigen is unknown. No per-base quality is available; no much larger clone lies one base away. The junction shows trimming of 5 bases on V and 3 bases on J, and the gene matches do not reach 9 bases of it. Per the germline V gene (reference sequence), MNHEY is the CDR1 and SMNVEV is the CDR2. Taken from cysteine to phenylalanine, the CDR3 has 17 residues. The entry retains the CDR3 DNA only, 51 bases that are in frame from base 1. TCRbeta CDR3 regions were amplified from genomic DNA by means of the immunoSEQ Assay, a bias-controlled multiplex PCR. Per the original workflow: The number of nucleated cells in each sample was estimated by amplification of reference gene primers within the assay. To quantify the absolute abundance of each unique TCRbeta CDR3 rearrangement, sequence reads were collapsed and filtered. For each sample, productive Simpson clonality was calculated as the square root of Simpson's diversity index over productive rearrangements. Sourced from immuneACCESS, this table was stored by TCRdb with only in-frame sequences that have V and J called. A share of the clones is absent; for the studies checked, an unresolved V gene accounts for under half, and the remainder has no known explanation. V and J calls and clone size are given by that table; D and trimming were obtained from the DNA. The sample includes about 150,000 clones, with roughly 87% observed a single time. The ten largest clones represent around 0.91% of the sample.

Whole blood was collected in K2EDTA tubes by collaborating institutions according to the institutions' own protocols. Collaborator samples were shipped for TCRbeta analysis as frozen whole blood, isolated PBMCs, or DNA extracted from either sample type. The entry originates in a study of blood T cell repertoires in COVID-19 (dated by TCRdb to between 2020 and 2021). About the study as a whole: Samples covering the acute and convalescent phases of COVID-19 were provided by collaborators in the United States, Italy and Spain. The repertoires were made available in a free public database intended to serve as a resource for research on the immune response to SARS-CoV-2. Deeply sampled blood TCRbeta repertoires from subjects exposed to, actively infected with, or recovered from COVID-19 were included in the dataset. Samples were obtained from the ongoing ImmuneRACE study (first 160 participants) and from approximately 1,200 subjects provided by 6 global collaborators. A de-identified subject ID, COVID-19 status, age in years and sex were almost always included in the sample metadata. The prospective study material was composed of cDNA or gDNA derived from T cells, B-cell-depleted T cells, or PBMCs. HLA class I and class II types, where available, came from metadata supplied by the sample provider rather than from assay-based typing. Overall study results and their limits: Clinical and demographic metadata were provided uncurated, with the amount varying by source and participant.

This TCR was sampled from a woman between 45 and 60 years old with acute or convalescent COVID-19. The V and J segments used are TRBV27 and TRBJ2-2, with 10 bases matching TRBD1. The specimen was peripheral blood. CDR3 loop: CASSISGQGWDTGELFF. Here is the DNA: TGTGCCAGCAGTATTTCGGGACAGGGGTGGGACACCGGGGAGCTGTTTTTT.